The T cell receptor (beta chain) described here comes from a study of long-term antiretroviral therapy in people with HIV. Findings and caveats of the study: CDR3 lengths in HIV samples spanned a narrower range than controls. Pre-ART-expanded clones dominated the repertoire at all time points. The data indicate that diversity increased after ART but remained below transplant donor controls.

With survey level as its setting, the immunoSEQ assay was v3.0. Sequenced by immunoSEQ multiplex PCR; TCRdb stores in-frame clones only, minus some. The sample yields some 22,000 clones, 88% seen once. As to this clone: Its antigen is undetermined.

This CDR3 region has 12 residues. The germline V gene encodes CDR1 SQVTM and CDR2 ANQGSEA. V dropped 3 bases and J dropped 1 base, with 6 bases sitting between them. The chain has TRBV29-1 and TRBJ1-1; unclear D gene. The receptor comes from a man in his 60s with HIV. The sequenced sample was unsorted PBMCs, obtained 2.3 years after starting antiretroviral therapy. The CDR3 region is CSVDLGNTEAFF. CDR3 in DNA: TGCAGCGTTGACCTGGGGAACACTGAAGCTTTCTTT.